This is a list of T cell receptor beta chains from one sample in a study of shared T cell receptors in the human thymus. Measured with immunoSEQ multiplex PCR; TCRdb has only the in-frame clones, and not every one. The data contain about 540,000 clones, about 80% of them singletons. The sample was also reused in another study, on human thymus T cells.

The specimen was thymocytes. The receptors shown here come from a boy in the first two years of life with a congenital heart defect. The conserved cysteine and the conserved F or W are not part of the CDR3 here. Only part of the rows carry a size: once, few, many, or a class if the clone is expanded.

clone size	V gene	J gene	CDR3 protein
-	TRBV14	TRBJ2-7	ASSQVTYEQY
-	TRBV29-1	TRBJ1-2	SVGQAKLANYGYT
-	TRBV6-5	TRBJ1-1	ASSYRTGGTEAF
-	TRBV6-6	TRBJ2-7	ASSYSARTHNYEQY
-	TRBV5-1	TRBJ2-1	ASSDDYRSYNEQF
-	TRBV15	TRBJ1-1	ATSRDQEAEAF
-	TRBV5-1	TRBJ2-7	ASSLEQDSYEQY
-	TRBV14	TRBJ1-4	ASSQARRFDPNEKLF
-	TRBV27	TRBJ2-7	ASSFRGTGGYEQY
-	TRBV28	TRBJ2-7	ASSSHSRDRGTEQY
-	TRBV5-8	TRBJ1-1	ASSFFQGRSEVVTF
-	TRBV5-1	TRBJ2-1	ASRNPGTSGYNEQF
-	TRBV4-3	TRBJ1-5	ASSGRGTGGANQPQH
-	TRBV9	TRBJ2-5	ASSVGLQGQETQY
-	TRBV9	TRBJ2-3	ASSVTLAGITDTQY
-	TRBV27	TRBJ2-1	ASKGQERGSSYNEQF
-	TRBV27	TRBJ2-5	ASSPLAVQETQY
once	TRBV7-2	TRBJ1-1	ASSSSRTGENTEAF
-	TRBV27	TRBJ2-2	ASSSLRAGELF
-	TRBV4-3	TRBJ1-2	ASSQDLGGYGYT
-	TRBV4-3	TRBJ1-5	ASSQRDRSNQPQH
-	TRBV1	TRBJ2-7	TSSQEIQRGEGSEEQY
-	TRBV5-5	TRBJ1-1	ASSSTGASEAF
few	TRBV29-1	TRBJ2-5	SAMWTSSGETQY
-	TRBV5-1	TRBJ2-3	ASSLYPGQRGTDTQY
-	TRBV4-2	-	ASSQVLSSSYEQY
-	TRBV7-9	TRBJ2-2	ASTRRDREPGELF
-	TRBV5-6	TRBJ2-1	ASRPGQGASSYNEQF
once	TRBV6-6	TRBJ2-1	ASSYRQATYNEQF
-	TRBV18	TRBJ1-2	ASSPDDRGAGDGYT
-	TRBV14	TRBJ2-4	ASSPGTSGERVLAKNIQY
few	TRBV5-4	TRBJ1-4	ASSLLAGQGKNEKLF
-	TRBV27	TRBJ2-5	ASSPSGGPSLGVQETQY
-	TRBV25-1	TRBJ1-1	ASAQGGAGVTEAF
once	TRBV28	TRBJ2-7	ASSTTGAHEQY